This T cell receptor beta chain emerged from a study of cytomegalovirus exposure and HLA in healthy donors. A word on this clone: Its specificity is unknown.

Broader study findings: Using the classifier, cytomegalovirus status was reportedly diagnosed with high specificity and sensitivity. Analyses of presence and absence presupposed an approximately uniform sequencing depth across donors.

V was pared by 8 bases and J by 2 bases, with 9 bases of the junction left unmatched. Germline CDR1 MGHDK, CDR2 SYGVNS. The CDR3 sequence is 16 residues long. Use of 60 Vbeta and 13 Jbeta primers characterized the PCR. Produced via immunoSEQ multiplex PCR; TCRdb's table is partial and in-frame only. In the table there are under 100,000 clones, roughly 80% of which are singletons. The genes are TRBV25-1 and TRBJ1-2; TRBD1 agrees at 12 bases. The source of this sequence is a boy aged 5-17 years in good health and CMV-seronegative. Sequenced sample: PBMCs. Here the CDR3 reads CASLGTGGNFNYGYTF. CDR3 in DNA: TGTGCCAGCCTCGGGACAGGGGGCAATTTCAACTATGGCTACACCTTC.